This TCR beta chain stems from a study of shared clonotypes between healthy human individuals. Whole-study results and caveats: Even with large depth, rarefaction showed that sorted-subset sequencing was incomplete.

Germline V CDR1 and CDR2: SGHTA, FQGNSA. V lost 6 bases to trimming and J lost 3 bases; unmatched junction nucleotides: 8. The length of the CDR3 is 16 residues. Concerning this clone itself: Antigen specificity is unknown.

Every immunoSEQ plate was one replicate of a subset's evenly spread DNA. The method was immunoSEQ multiplex PCR; TCRdb's version includes in-frame clones alone and lacks a portion of them. The table has about 2 million clones, 95% seen once. The chain uses TRBV7-2 and TRBJ2-1; 10 bases agree with TRBD2. The sequence came from a man between 18 and 35 years old in good health. The sequenced sample consisted of naive CD4+ T cells sorted from blood. Subset meaning: CD45RA+ positively selected. The CDR3 region has the DNA TGTGCCAGCAGTCACGGGACTAGCGAACGCTACAATGAGCAGTTCTTC. Its protein product is CASSHGTSERYNEQFF.